This TCR beta chain was identified in a study of T cells in Graves' hyperthyroidism and ophthalmopathy. Study information: Peripheral blood was secured at the point of initial diagnosis, before any treatment. Whole-study findings and limits: Before onset, ophthalmopathy was predicted by the model a median approximately 6.6 months earlier.

A lack of ophthalmopathy progression within 18 months defined stable Graves' hyperthyroidism. The authors obtained PBMCs from roughly 9.7 ml of fresh peripheral blood. It was RNA transcripts that yielded the amplified TCR beta CDR3 regions. HTBI primers drove first-round RT-PCR of the TCR CDR3. Using its own MiXCR run on the multiplex PCR reads, TCRdb lists one record per CDR3 protein. The sample consists of 540,000 or so distinct CDR3 sequences, roughly 14% of them appearing once. This clonotype was counted ten times or more. Antigen: not known. Trimming took 2 bases from V and 3 from J; bases not matched to a gene: 5. The CDR3 totals 15 residues. Germline V gene data show CDR1 as SGHAT and CDR2 as FQDESV (reference sequence).

The chain recombines TRBV11-1 with TRBJ2-7; TRBD1 agrees at 9 bases. The origin of this receptor is a woman aged 25-40 years with Graves' hyperthyroidism. Sequenced: blood. As DNA, the CDR3 is TGTGCCAGCAGCTTAAGACCGGGACAGGGCTACGAGCAGTACTTC. Its protein is CASSLRPGQGYEQYF.